The present entry profiles one TCR beta chain with its context. This sample stems from a study of OX40 agonist ivuxolimab in advanced cancers. There are 13 residues in the CDR3. V lost 3 bases to trimming and J lost 6 bases, with 9 bases between them. Germline CDR1 and CDR2: SGHRS and YFSETQ. Only in-frame clones appear in the TCRdb table, and some are missing; sequencing was by immunoSEQ multiplex PCR. The sample holds tens of thousands of clones, 80% to 90% seen once. This TCR was sampled from an adult with an advanced solid tumor such as melanoma, head and neck, liver or kidney cancer. Sequencing used CD4+ or CD8+ T cells sorted from blood, obtained in a trial of the OX40 agonist ivuxolimab. The chain has TRBV5-1 and TRBJ2-2; D call uncertain. Here the CDR3 reads CASSSASAGELFF. In DNA, the CDR3 is TGCGCCAGCAGCTCAGCTAGTGCCGGGGAGCTGTTTTTT.